This T cell receptor beta chain came from a study of cytomegalovirus exposure and HLA in healthy donors. This clone was detected only a few times. The germline CDR1 and CDR2 sequences are MDHEN and SYDVKM. There are 14 residues in the CDR3. V lost 5 bases and J lost 5, with 15 bases in between. The PCR employed 60 Vbeta primers together with 13 Jbeta primers. TCRdb's copy holds only in-frame clones and misses some; the assay was immunoSEQ multiplex PCR. The sample includes around 150,000 clones, around 76% seen only once; the top ten take roughly 1%. This chain uses TRBV28 with TRBJ2-5; TRBD1 might be the D (7 bases). What was sequenced was PBMCs. The source of this sequence is a woman between 35 and 50 years old in good health and CMV-seronegative. Here the CDR3 DNA reads TGTGCCAGCAGTCATGACAGGGAGGATGAGACCCAGTACTTC. Translation gives CASSHDREDETQYF.